This entry concerns a single T cell receptor (beta chain). Its specificity is not known. The treatment: roughly 11-day PBMC culture with coronavirus spike peptide pools or control peptides (ViraFEST assay). ViraFEST used peptide pools to expand antigen-specific T cells, then sequenced TCRs. The sample comes from a study of vaccination and CD4 T cells after COVID-19. Study-level background: Participants received two doses of either BNT162b2 or mRNA-1273 vaccine. Control cultures, each given a CEFX pool, an HIV-1 Nef pool, or no peptide, were included.

V gave up 0 bases and J gave up 5 bases; unmatched junction bases: 4. Germline values: CDR1 SGHRS, CDR2 YFSETQ. The CDR3 length is 14 residues. Sequencing of cultured CD4+ T cell DNA used the Oncomine TCR Beta short-read assay. Via MiXCR, TCRdb re-called the PCR reads, giving one row per CDR3 protein. The sample records around 21,000 distinct CDR3 sequences, less than 75% being singletons. The source of this sequence is a human donor who had recovered from COVID-19. The source material was CD4+ T cells from blood, cultured in vitro. The chain links TRBV5-1 to TRBJ1-1; 7 bases align to TRBD1. CDR3 loop: CASSLEAGGTEAFF. CDR3 nucleotides: TGCGCCAGCAGCTTGGAGGCAGGGGGTACTGAAGCTTTCTTT.